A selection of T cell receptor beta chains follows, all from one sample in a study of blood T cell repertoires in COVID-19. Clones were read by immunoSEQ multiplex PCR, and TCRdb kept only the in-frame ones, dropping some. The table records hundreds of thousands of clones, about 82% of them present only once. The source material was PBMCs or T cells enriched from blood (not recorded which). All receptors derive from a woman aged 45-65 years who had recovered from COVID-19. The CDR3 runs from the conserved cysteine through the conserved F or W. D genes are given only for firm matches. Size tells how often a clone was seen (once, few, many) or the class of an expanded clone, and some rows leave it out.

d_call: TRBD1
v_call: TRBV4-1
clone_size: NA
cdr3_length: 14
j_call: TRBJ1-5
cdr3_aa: CASSQLQGNQPQHF
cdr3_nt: TGCGCCAGCAGCCAATTACAGGGGAACCAGCCCCAGCATTTT

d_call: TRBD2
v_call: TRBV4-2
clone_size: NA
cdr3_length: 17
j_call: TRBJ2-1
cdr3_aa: CASSQILVDSGHNEQFF
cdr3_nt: TGTGCCAGCAGCCAAATTTTGGTTGATAGCGGGCACAATGAGCAGTTCTTC

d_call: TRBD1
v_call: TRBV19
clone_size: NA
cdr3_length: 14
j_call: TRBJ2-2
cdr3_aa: CASRTGRLTGELFF
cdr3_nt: TGTGCCAGCAGGACAGGGCGACTCACCGGGGAGCTGTTTTTT

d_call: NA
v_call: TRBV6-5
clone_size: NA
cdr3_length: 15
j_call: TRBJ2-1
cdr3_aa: CASSSLGVLRNEQFF
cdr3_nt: TGTGCCAGCAGCTCGCTCGGGGTCCTACGCAATGAGCAGTTCTTC

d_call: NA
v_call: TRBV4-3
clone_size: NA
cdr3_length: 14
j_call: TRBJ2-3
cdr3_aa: CASSLQHYGDTQYF
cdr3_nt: TGCGCCAGCAGCCTCCAGCACTACGGAGATACGCAGTATTTT

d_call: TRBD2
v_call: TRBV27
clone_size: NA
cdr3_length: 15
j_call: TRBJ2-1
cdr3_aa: CASSGGTSGNNEQFF
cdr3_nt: TGTGCCAGCAGCGGCGGGACTAGCGGTAACAATGAGCAGTTCTTC

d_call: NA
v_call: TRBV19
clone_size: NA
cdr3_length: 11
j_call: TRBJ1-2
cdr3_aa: CASSESFGYTF
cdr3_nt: TGTGCCAGTTCCGAGAGTTTCGGCTACACCTTC

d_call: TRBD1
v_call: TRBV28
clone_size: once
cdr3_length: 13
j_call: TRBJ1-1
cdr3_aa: CASYIPGGTEAFF
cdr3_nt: TGTGCCAGCTACATACCAGGGGGAACTGAAGCTTTCTTT

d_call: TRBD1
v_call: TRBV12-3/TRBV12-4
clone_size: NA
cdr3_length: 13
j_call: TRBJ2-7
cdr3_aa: CASSRGQGWEQYF
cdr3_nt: TGTGCCAGCAGCCGGGGACAGGGGTGGGAGCAGTACTTC

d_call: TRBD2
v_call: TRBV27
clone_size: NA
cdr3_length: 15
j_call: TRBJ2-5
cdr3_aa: CASRGAGLAEETQYF
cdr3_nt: TGTGCCAGCAGGGGAGCGGGACTAGCTGAAGAGACCCAGTACTTC

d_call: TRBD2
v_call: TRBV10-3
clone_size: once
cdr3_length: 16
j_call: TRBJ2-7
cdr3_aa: CAISDPGGLAGDEQYF
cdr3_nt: TGTGCCATCAGTGACCCAGGGGGACTAGCGGGAGACGAGCAGTACTTC

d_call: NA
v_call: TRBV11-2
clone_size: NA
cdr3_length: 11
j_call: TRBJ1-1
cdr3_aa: CASSFSTEAFF
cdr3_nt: TGTGCCAGCAGCTTTAGCACTGAAGCTTTCTTT

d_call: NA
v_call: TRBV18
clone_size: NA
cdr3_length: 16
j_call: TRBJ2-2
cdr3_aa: CASSPQRVQNTGELFF
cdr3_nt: TGTGCCAGCTCACCCCAACGGGTGCAGAACACCGGGGAGCTGTTTTTT

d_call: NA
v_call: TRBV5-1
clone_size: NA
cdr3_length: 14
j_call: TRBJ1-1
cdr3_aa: CASSGTEINTEAFF
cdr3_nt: TGCGCCAGCAGCGGAACAGAGATTAACACTGAAGCTTTCTTT

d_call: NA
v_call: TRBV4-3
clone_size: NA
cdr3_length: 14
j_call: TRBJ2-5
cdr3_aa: CASSQQGFGETQYF
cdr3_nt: TGCGCCAGCAGCCAGCAGGGATTTGGGGAGACCCAGTACTTC

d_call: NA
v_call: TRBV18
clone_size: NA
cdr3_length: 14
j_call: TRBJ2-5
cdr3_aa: CASSPTGRRETQYF
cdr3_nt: TGTGCCAGCTCCCCAACAGGGCGTCGAGAGACCCAGTACTTC

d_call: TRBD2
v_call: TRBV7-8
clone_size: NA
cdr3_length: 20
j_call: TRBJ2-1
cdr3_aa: CASSPARLAGGPETYNEQFF
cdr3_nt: TGTGCCAGCAGCCCGGCCCGACTAGCGGGAGGGCCGGAAACCTACAATGAGCAGTTCTTC

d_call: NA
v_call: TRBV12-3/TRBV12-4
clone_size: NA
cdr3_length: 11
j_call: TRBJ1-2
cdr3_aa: CASSLGLGYTF
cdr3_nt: TGTGCCAGCAGTTTAGGTCTTGGCTACACCTTC

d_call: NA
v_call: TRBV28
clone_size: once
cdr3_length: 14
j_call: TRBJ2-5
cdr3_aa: CASTLGGREETQYF
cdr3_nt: TGTGCCAGCACCCTCGGGGGTAGGGAAGAGACCCAGTACTTC

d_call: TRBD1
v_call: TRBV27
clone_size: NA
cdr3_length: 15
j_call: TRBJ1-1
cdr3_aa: CATSRQTGRNTEAFF
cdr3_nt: TGTGCCACCTCACGACAGACAGGGCGGAACACTGAAGCTTTCTTT

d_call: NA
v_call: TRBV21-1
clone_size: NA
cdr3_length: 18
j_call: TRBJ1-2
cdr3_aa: CASSKAAHGTGSGYGYTF
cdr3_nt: TGTGCCAGCAGCAAAGCGGCTCACGGGACAGGGAGCGGCTATGGCTACACCTTC

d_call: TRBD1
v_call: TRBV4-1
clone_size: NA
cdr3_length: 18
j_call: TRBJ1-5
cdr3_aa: CASSQDNTPGGSNQPQHF
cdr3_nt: TGCGCCAGCAGCCAAGATAATACGCCAGGGGGGAGCAATCAGCCCCAGCATTTT

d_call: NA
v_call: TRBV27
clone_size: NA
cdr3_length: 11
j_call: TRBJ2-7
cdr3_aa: CASSSTGEQYF
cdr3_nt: TGTGCCAGCAGTTCCACGGGGGAGCAGTACTTC

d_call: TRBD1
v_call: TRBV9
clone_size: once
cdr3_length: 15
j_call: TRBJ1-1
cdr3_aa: CASSVSGTGNTEAFF
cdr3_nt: TGTGCCAGCAGCGTTTCCGGGACAGGGAACACTGAAGCTTTCTTT

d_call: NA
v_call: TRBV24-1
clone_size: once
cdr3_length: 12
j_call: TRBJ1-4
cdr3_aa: CATSEGQGKLFF
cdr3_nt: TGTGCCACCAGTGAGGGACAAGGAAAACTGTTTTTT

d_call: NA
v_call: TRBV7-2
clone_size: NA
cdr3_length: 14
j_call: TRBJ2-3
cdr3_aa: CASSPGLWRDTQYF
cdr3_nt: TGTGCCAGCAGCCCGGGACTTTGGCGGGATACGCAGTATTTT

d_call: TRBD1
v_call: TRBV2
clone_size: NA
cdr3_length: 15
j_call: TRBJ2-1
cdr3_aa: CASSDNRGSSNEQFF
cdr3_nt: TGTGCCAGCAGTGATAACAGGGGGTCATCGAATGAGCAGTTCTTC

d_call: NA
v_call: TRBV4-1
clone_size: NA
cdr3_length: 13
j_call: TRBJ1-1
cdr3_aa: CASSHWDNLEAFF
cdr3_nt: TGCGCCAGCAGCCATTGGGACAACCTTGAAGCTTTCTTT

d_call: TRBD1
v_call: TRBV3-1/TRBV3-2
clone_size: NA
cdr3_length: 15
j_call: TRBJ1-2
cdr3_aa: CASSRQAGGVYGYTF
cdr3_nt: TGTGCCAGCAGCCGACAGGCAGGGGGCGTCTATGGCTACACCTTC

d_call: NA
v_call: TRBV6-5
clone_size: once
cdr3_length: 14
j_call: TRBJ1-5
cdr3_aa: CASSYSGFNQPQHF
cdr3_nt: TGTGCCAGCAGTTACTCTGGCTTCAATCAGCCCCAGCATTTT

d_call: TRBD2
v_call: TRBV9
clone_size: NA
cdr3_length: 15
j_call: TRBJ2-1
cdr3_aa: CASSPGLAGIYEQFF
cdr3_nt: TGTGCCAGCAGTCCCGGACTAGCGGGGATATATGAGCAGTTCTTC

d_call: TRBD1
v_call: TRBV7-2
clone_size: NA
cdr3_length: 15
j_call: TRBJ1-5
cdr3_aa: CASSPGQGKGWAQHF
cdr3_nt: TGTGCCAGCAGCCCCGGACAGGGAAAGGGTTGGGCCCAGCATTTT

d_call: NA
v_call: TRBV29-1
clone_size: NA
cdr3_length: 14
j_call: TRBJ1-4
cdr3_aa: CSAYGDLNNEKLFF
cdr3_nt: TGCAGCGCCTATGGGGACTTGAATAATGAAAAACTGTTTTTT

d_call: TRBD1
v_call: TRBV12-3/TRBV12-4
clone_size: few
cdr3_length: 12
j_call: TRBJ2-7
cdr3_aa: CASSLRGREQYF
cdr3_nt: TGTGCCAGCAGTTTAAGGGGGCGCGAGCAGTACTTC

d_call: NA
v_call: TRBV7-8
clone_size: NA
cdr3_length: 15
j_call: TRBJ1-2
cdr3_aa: CASSLQGRVRGGYTF
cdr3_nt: TGTGCCAGCAGCTTACAAGGGCGCGTCCGGGGTGGCTACACCTTC

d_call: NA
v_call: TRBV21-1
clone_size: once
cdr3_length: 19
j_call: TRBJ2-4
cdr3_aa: CASSAPGLAGPGGKNIQYF
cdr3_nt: TGTGCCAGCAGCGCCCCGGGACTAGCGGGTCCCGGAGGCAAAAACATTCAGTACTTC

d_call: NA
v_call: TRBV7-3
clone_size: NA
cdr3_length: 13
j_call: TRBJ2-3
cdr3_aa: CASSSNGADTQYF
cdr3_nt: TGTGCCAGCAGCTCAAACGGGGCAGATACGCAGTATTTT

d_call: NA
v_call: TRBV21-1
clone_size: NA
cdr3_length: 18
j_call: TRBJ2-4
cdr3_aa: CASSKSGTSGIAKNIQYF
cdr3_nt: TGTGCCAGCAGCAAAAGTGGGACTAGCGGTATAGCCAAAAACATTCAGTACTTC

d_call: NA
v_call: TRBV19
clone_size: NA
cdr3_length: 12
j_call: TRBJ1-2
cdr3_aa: CASSPLGGGYTF
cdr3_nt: TGTGCCAGTAGTCCACTGGGGGGTGGCTACACCTTC

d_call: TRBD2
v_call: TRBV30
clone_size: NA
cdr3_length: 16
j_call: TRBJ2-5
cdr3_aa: CAWSPGLAGGQETQYF
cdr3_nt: TGTGCCTGGAGTCCCGGACTAGCGGGGGGGCAAGAGACCCAGTACTTC

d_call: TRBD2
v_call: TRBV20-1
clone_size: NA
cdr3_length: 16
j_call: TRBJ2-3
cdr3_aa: CSASEVGGPSTDTQYF
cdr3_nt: TGCAGTGCTAGTGAGGTGGGAGGGCCGAGCACAGATACGCAGTATTTT

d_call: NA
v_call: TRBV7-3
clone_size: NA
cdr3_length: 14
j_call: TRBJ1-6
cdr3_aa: CASSLTPGNSPLHF
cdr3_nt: TGTGCCAGCAGCTTAACGCCAGGGAATTCACCCCTCCACTTT

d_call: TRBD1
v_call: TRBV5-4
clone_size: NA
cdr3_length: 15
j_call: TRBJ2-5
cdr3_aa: CASSLGQGVRETQYF
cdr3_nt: TGTGCCAGCAGCTTAGGGCAGGGGGTCAGAGAGACCCAGTACTTC

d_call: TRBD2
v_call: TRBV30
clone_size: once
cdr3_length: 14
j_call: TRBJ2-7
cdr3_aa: CAWSRGGGSYEQYF
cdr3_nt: TGTGCCTGGAGTCGAGGCGGGGGCTCCTACGAGCAGTACTTC

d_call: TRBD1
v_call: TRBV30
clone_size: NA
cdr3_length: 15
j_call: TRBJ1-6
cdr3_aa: CAWSAAGQHNSPLHF
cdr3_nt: TGTGCCTGGAGTGCGGCGGGACAGCATAATTCACCCCTCCACTTT

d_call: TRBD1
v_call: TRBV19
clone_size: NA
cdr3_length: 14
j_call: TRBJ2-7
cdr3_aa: CASSIRHRGSEQYF
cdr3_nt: TGTGCCAGTAGTATCCGTCACAGGGGATCCGAGCAGTACTTC

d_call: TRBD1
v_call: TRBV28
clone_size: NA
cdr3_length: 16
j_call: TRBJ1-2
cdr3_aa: CASTILGTGGKGGYTF
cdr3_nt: TGTGCCAGCACCATTTTGGGGACAGGTGGGAAGGGGGGCTACACCTTC